These 27 T cell receptor beta chains were sequenced from one sample in a study of PD-L1 blockade in urothelial cancer (dated by TCRdb to the late 2010s). Library preparation was by the immunoSEQ multiplex PCR assay. The clones in this table, taken by TCRdb from immuneACCESS, are in-frame only. Not every clone is retained; where verified, under half of the shortfall comes from an unresolved V gene, and the cause of the rest is unknown. The sample includes roughly 100,000 clones, with over 65% observed a single time. The top ten constitute under 9.5% of the sample. The sample's time point label, in plain terms: peripheral blood 6 weeks after treatment start. Sequenced here: PBMCs, sampled around atezolizumab (anti-PD-L1) treatment. The receptors originated from a man aged 70 or older with urothelial cancer.

The chain joins TRBV2 to TRBJ1-2, with 8 bases identical to TRBD1. There are 15 residues in the CDR3. V shed 6 bases and J 1 base; nucleotides not matched to a gene: 7. CDR1 and CDR2 (germline): SNHLY, FYNNEI. In DNA, the CDR3 is TGTGCCAGCAGGGACCGGGACAGGCTTAACTATGGCTACACCTTC. Its translation is CASRDRDRLNYGYTF.

The chain joins TRBV7-2 to TRBJ2-3; the D gene is possibly TRBD2 (6 bases). The CDR3 length is 16 residues. Germline V gene data show CDR1 as SGHTA and CDR2 as FQGNSA. The CDR3, as DNA: TGTGCGCGCGCGGGCGGGGCCGGGGCTAGCACAGATACGCAGTATTTT. This sequence encodes CARAGGAGASTDTQYF.

This clone is a singleton in its sample. This chain connects TRBV19 to TRBJ1-6; D gene unclear. The V end was cut by 6 bases, the J end by 0 bases, with 15 bases between. This CDR3 is built from 17 residues. The germline V gene encodes CDR1 LNHDA and CDR2 SQIVND (reference sequence). The DNA of the CDR3 is TGTGCCAGTAGCTTGTGGGCGCTGAGCTCCTATAATTCACCCCTCCACTTT. This codes for CASSLWALSSYNSPLHF.

This rearrangement joins TRBV4-3 to TRBJ1-2, with no clear D. The V and J ends lost 4 bases and 1 base respectively, with 13 bases between them. From germline, CDR1 is LGHNA and CDR2 YSLEER. CDR3 length: 15 amino acids. The chain's CDR3 is CASSRNVADNYGYTF. CDR3 DNA: TGCGCCAGCAGCCGCAATGTCGCAGATAACTATGGCTACACCTTC.

The genes are TRBV7-3 and TRBJ2-5; TRBD2 matches 7 bases. CDR3 size: 14 residues. Looked up from germline, CDR1 is SGHTA and CDR2 is FQGTGA. V trimming: 2 bases; J trimming: 2 bases; junction bases outside the gene matches: 2. The CDR3 DNA sequence: TGTGCCAGCAGCTTAGCGGGGGATCAAGAGACCCAGTACTTC. It specifies CASSLAGDQETQYF.

The chain is built from TRBV5-6 and TRBJ2-7, with D possibly TRBD1 on 6 matching bases. The CDR3 extends over 15 amino acids. Germline lookup yields CDR1 SGHDT and CDR2 YYEEEE. V was cut by 6 bases and J by 0 bases, with 16 bases left in between. The CDR3 DNA follows: TGTGCCAGCATCTCGATCCGGGACAACTCCTACGAGCAGTACTTC. Amino acid sequence: CASISIRDNSYEQYF.

This chain joins TRBV6-1 and TRBJ1-3; D not certain. Trimming pared 5 bases from V and 0 bases from J, leaving 11 bases between. Germline CDR1 reads MNHNS; CDR2 reads SASEGT. The CDR3 sequence is 15 residues long. The CDR3 sequence is CASSIGFTSGNTIYF. DNA of the CDR3: TGTGCCAGCAGTATCGGGTTCACCTCTGGAAACACCATATATTTT.

V gene TRBV2 combines with J gene TRBJ2-3; D unresolved. The germline gives CDR1 SNHLY, CDR2 FYNNEI. V lost 6 bases, J lost 6 bases, and 10 bases lay in between. The CDR3 totals 12 residues. This CDR3 is CASSRLGDTQYF. The CDR3 coding sequence is TGTGCCAGCAGCCGTCTAGGCGATACGCAGTATTTT.

This chain links TRBV7-3 with TRBJ2-2, with TRBD1 matching over 10 bases. CDR1 and CDR2 from the germline V gene are SGHTA and FQGTGA. This CDR3 region has 16 residues. The trim removed 5 bases at V and 5 bases at J, leaving 8 bases unmatched. The CDR3 DNA reads as TGTGCCAGCAGCCGCGACAGGGGGCTTGGGACCGGGGAGCTGTTTTTT. Protein: CASSRDRGLGTGELFF.

The chain recombines TRBV2 with TRBJ1-1; perhaps TRBD1 as D (5 bases). Trimming removed 7 bases at V and 6 bases at J, with 15 bases between. The germline CDR1 and CDR2 sequences are SNHLY and FYNNEI. There are 13 residues in the CDR3. CDR3 region: CASTLDGGSEAFF. DNA for the CDR3: TGTGCCAGCACTCTTGACGGGGGGTCTGAAGCTTTCTTT.

This clone was picked up a small number of times. This chain uses TRBV14 with TRBJ1-2; 8 bases are a match to TRBD1. The CDR3 runs 15 residues. Germline assignment: CDR1 SGHDN and CDR2 FVKESK. V shed 3 bases and J 4 bases; nucleotides not matched to a gene: 7. The chain's CDR3 is CASSHQGASGYGYTF. CDR3 nucleotide sequence: TGTGCCAGCAGCCATCAGGGGGCTTCTGGCTATGGCTACACCTTC.

V gene TRBV11-2 combines with J gene TRBJ1-1; possibly TRBD1 for D (6 bases). The CDR3 is 18 amino acids. The V and J ends lost 8 bases and 0 bases respectively, with 25 bases between them. Germline lookup yields CDR1 SGHAT and CDR2 FQNNGV. The CDR3 region is CASGPLGGRGTMNTEAFF. The CDR3 coding sequence is TGTGCCAGCGGACCCCTTGGCGGCAGGGGCACGATGAACACTGAAGCTTTCTTT.

The rearrangement uses TRBV10-3 and TRBJ1-2, with D uncertain. Between the trimmed V and J ends, which lost 6 bases and 4 bases, there was a span of 9 bases. This CDR3 comprises 12 residues. Per the germline V gene, CDR1 is ENHRY and CDR2 is SYGVKD. The CDR3 region has the DNA TGTGCCATCAGCAGGCAGAGCTATGGCTACACCTTC. It is translated as CAISRQSYGYTF.

The chain carries TRBV7-2 and TRBJ1-1; no definite D call. This CDR3 is built from 14 residues. The ends were cut back, 5 bases at V and 1 base at J, with 11 bases in the middle. CDR1 and CDR2 from the germline V gene are SGHTA and FQGNSA. The CDR3 nucleotides read TGTGCCAGCAGCCTCCAATCGGGGAACACTGAAGCTTTCTTT. It specifies CASSLQSGNTEAFF.

The chain has TRBV9 and TRBJ2-2, with D unclear. Germline V gene lookup returns CDR1 SGDLS and CDR2 YYNGEE. Trimming stripped 3 bases from V and 4 bases from J, with 4 bases between. This CDR3 is built from 12 residues. The chain's CDR3 is CASSGVTGELFF. The CDR3 nucleotides read TGTGCCAGCAGCGGAGTCACCGGGGAGCTGTTTTTT.

The chain employs TRBV5-6 and TRBJ1-1; no clear D. Between the trimmed V and J ends, which lost 1 base and 1 base, there was a span of 8 bases. This CDR3 comprises 14 residues. Germline values: CDR1 SGHDT, CDR2 YYEEEE. CDR3 sequence (DNA): TGTGCCAGCAGCTTGTATGGAGCGAACACTGAAGCTTTCTTT. Translated: CASSLYGANTEAFF.

The CDR3, as DNA: TGTGCCAGCAGCTTAGGACTGATGAGCTCCTACAATGAGCAGTTCTTC. Residues: CASSLGLMSSYNEQFF. This chain connects TRBV7-3 to TRBJ2-1, with a tentative D call TRBD2 (5 bases). From germline, CDR1 is SGHTA and CDR2 FQGTGA. The CDR3 is made up of 16 amino acids. Trimming left V 2 bases short and J 0 bases short, with 11 bases between.

V and J are TRBV6-5 and TRBJ2-7; possible D gene TRBD2, 5 bases. CDR1 and CDR2 (germline): MNHEY, SVGAGI. V lost 6 bases to trimming and J lost 2 bases, with 11 bases between them. The CDR3 covers 13 residues. The CDR3 sequence: CASRGPGTYEQYF. The CDR3 region has the DNA TGTGCCAGCAGGGGTCCGGGGACCTACGAGCAGTACTTC.

V is TRBV5-4 and J is TRBJ1-6, with TRBD1 matching 9 bases. The germline gives CDR1 SGHNT, CDR2 YYREEE (reference sequence). V was clipped by 0 bases and J by 10 bases; unmatched bases: 14. The CDR3 loop spans 18 amino acids. The CDR3 region has the DNA TGTGCCAGCAGCTTGGTGGGGGATTCGGGACAGGGAAAATCACCCCTCCACTTT. Translation: CASSLVGDSGQGKSPLHF.

CDR3 residues: CASSHDRGIYNEQFF. The DNA of the CDR3 is TGTGCCAGCAGCCACGACAGGGGAATTTACAATGAGCAGTTCTTC. The rearrangement joins TRBV5-6 to TRBJ2-1; TRBD1 matches 8 bases. The CDR3 extends over 15 amino acids. The germline gives CDR1 SGHDT, CDR2 YYEEEE. Trimming at V came to 4 bases and at J to 4 bases, leaving 7 bases not matched to a gene.

This clone was seen only once. This rearrangement joins TRBV27 to TRBJ2-7, with a possible D match to TRBD2 (7 bases). V lost 0 bases and J 0 bases, leaving 12 bases between the germline ends. CDR3 length equals 16 residues. The V gene's germline CDR1 is MNHEY and CDR2 SMNVEV (reference sequence). The CDR3 nucleotides read TGTGCCAGCAGTTTATCTGGGGCGGGGGCCTCCTACGAGCAGTACTTC. This codes for CASSLSGAGASYEQYF.

This clone is a singleton in its sample. The rearrangement joins TRBV5-4 to TRBJ2-5; TRBD1 matches 8 bases. This CDR3 region has 16 residues. Germline lookup yields CDR1 SGHNT and CDR2 YYREEE (reference sequence). V shed 4 bases, J shed 2 bases, and the junction held 10 bases outside the gene matches. CDR3 sequence: CASSLLGQGGQETQYF. The CDR3 nucleotides are TGTGCCAGCAGCCTATTAGGACAGGGAGGTCAAGAGACCCAGTACTTC. Using reference TRBV5-4 and TRBJ2-5 for the parts outside the CDR3, the full variable domain is ETGVTQSPTHLIKTRGQQVTLRCSSQSGHNTVSWYQQALGQGPQFIFQYYREEENGRGNFPPRFSGLQFPNYSSELNVNALELDDSALYLCASSLLGQGGQETQYFGPGTRLLVL.

The chain combines TRBV5-6 with TRBJ1-1; TRBD1 aligns across 9 bases. The trim removed 1 base at V and 0 bases at J, leaving 10 bases unmatched. This CDR3 has 18 amino acids. The germline CDR1 and CDR2 sequences are SGHDT and YYEEEE. The CDR3 sequence: CASSLPPGTGRMNTEAFF. The CDR3, as DNA: TGTGCCAGCAGCTTGCCTCCCGGGACAGGGCGTATGAACACTGAAGCTTTCTTT.

The chain employs TRBV11-1 and TRBJ2-1; D call uncertain. V shed 1 base and J shed 0 bases, with 10 bases lying between them. The CDR3 is made up of 16 amino acids. Germline CDR1 and CDR2: SGHAT and FQDESV (reference sequence). CDR3 sequence (DNA): TGTGCCAGCAGCTTAGGGCTCTTCAGCTCCTACAATGAGCAGTTCTTC. Translation gives CASSLGLFSSYNEQFF.

This chain links TRBV18 with TRBJ1-5, with 10 bases aligning to TRBD1. The CDR3 has 15 amino acids. V lost 4 bases to trimming and J lost 4 bases; unmatched junction nucleotides: 4. In germline, CDR1 is KGHSH, CDR2 LQKENI. This CDR3 reads CASSLGTGENQPQHF. CDR3 DNA: TGTGCCAGCTCACTCGGGACAGGGGAGAATCAGCCCCAGCATTTT.

The CDR3 is CASFDSLNIQYF. The CDR3, as DNA: TGTGCCAGTTTTGACAGCCTTAACATTCAGTACTTC. The rearrangement links TRBV19 to TRBJ2-4; a weak D match, TRBD1 (5 bases). This CDR3 has 12 residues. The germline V gene encodes CDR1 LNHDA and CDR2 SQIVND (reference sequence). V shed 8 bases and J shed 7 bases, with 12 bases lying between them.

This chain joins TRBV7-8 and TRBJ2-5; 8 nucleotides align to TRBD2. Germline trimming cut 8 bases from V and 2 bases from J; bases unmatched to any gene: 4. Germline V gene data show CDR1 as SGHVS and CDR2 as FQNEAQ. The CDR3 totals 13 residues. The CDR3 DNA reads TGTGCCAGCTCTAGCGGGCTTCAAGAGACCCAGTACTTC. Its protein is CASSSGLQETQYF.